The TCR beta chain under discussion was sequenced for a study of type 1 regulatory T cells. Whole-study context: T-allo10 is an in vitro-generated, Tr1-enriched CD4 T cell product specific for alloantigen.

Findings and caveats of the study: Compared with non-type 1 regulatory T cells, type 1 regulatory T cells showed a more restricted TCR repertoire.

TCRdb re-derived calls from the reads in MiXCR, one entry per CDR3 protein. The data hold about 67,000 distinct CDR3 sequences, with 45% to 50% observed a single time. CDR1 and CDR2 (germline): KGHSH, LQKENI. Trimming took 6 bases from V and 4 from J, leaving 9 bases between them. This CDR3 is built from 12 residues. About this clonotype: Its antigen remains unknown.

The gene calls are TRBV18 and TRBJ1-1, with a possible D match to TRBD1 (6 bases). This TCR was recovered from a human donor in good health. Sequences were obtained from cultured non-Tr1 T cells, either the whole culture or a sorted T cell fraction (not recorded which). The CDR3 loop reads CASSRGLTEAFF. The CDR3 DNA is TGTGCCAGCTCCAGGGGTCTCACTGAAGCTTTCTTT. Using reference TRBV18 and TRBJ1-1 for the parts outside the CDR3, the full variable domain is NAGVMQNPRHLVRRRGQEARLRCSPMKGHSHVYWYRQLPEEGLKFMVYLQKENIIDESGMPKERFSAEFPKEGPSILRIQQVVRGDSAAYFCASSRGLTEAFFGQGTRLTVV.